These 22 T cell receptor beta chains came from one sample sequenced in a study of Tregs in tolerant kidney transplant recipients. Assay used: immunoSEQ multiplex PCR; TCRdb lists only in-frame clones, some missing. The sample totals fewer than 40,000 clones; its top ten clones hold approximately 8.1%. The specimen was CD8+ T cells from blood, collected before the transplant. These receptors were obtained from a human donor who received a combined kidney and bone marrow transplant.

In the case of this clone: With the read ending 3 residues before the CDR3 end, the germline J gene is used to fill in that end. The rearrangement uses TRBV7-9 and TRBJ1-2; perhaps TRBD1 as D (6 bases). CDR3 length: 15 residues. Germline V gene sequence: CDR1 SEHNR, CDR2 FQNEAQ (reference sequence). The ends were cut back, 5 bases at V and 3 bases at J, with 16 bases in the middle. CDR3 sequence reads: CASSPEGGWYYGYTF. The CDR3 DNA, read in part, is TGTGCCAGCAGCCCCGAGGGGGGGTGGTACTATGGC.

Of note for this clone: Read coverage stops 3 residues before the CDR3 terminus; the germline J gene supplies the remainder. The V gene is TRBV6-2 or TRBV6-3, the J gene TRBJ2-7, with 8 positions matching TRBD1. The J segment lost 1 base and the V segment lost 2 bases, leaving 7 bases of the junction unmatched. CDR1 is MNHEY and CDR2 is SVGEGT in the germline V gene. The CDR3 has 16 amino acids. CDR3 sequence: CASSYAGGDRSYEQYF. The covered CDR3 bases are TGTGCCAGCAGTTACGCAGGGGGCGATAGGTCCTACGAG.

Concerning this clone: The DNA ends 3 residues before the CDR3 does, and the rest of the CDR3 is filled in from the germline J gene. The chain combines TRBV13 with TRBJ2-7, with TRBD2 matching 8 bases. Germline lookup yields CDR1 PRHDT and CDR2 FYEKMQ (reference sequence). V shed 5 bases, J shed 0 bases, and the junction held 6 bases outside the gene matches. This CDR3 has 15 residues. The sequenced part of the CDR3 DNA is TGTGCCAGCAGCCCAGCGGGACTAGGCTCCTACGAG. It translates to CASSPAGLGSYE. The whole CDR3 region reads CASSPAGLGSYEQYF.

Turning to this clone: From the germline J gene comes the end of the CDR3, since the read stops 3 residues before it. The chain recombines TRBV5-6 with TRBJ1-4; 10 bases align to TRBD1. The CDR3 spans 14 residues. Germline CDR1 reads SGHDT; CDR2 reads YYEEEE. The ends lost 2 bases at V and 6 bases at J; junction bases unmatched: 1. CDR3 DNA (partial): TGTGCCAGCAGCTTCGGGACAGGGGATGAAAAA. Translating gives CASSFGTGDEK. The whole CDR3 region reads CASSFGTGDEKLFF.

On this clone itself: The CDR3 end is not reached by the read, which stops 3 residues before it; the germline J gene fills it in. This chain connects TRBV19 to TRBJ2-1, with D hard to call. V was cut by 7 bases and J by 0 bases, with 16 bases left in between. Germline CDR1 reads LNHDA; CDR2 reads SQIVND (reference sequence). CDR3 length: 16 amino acids. The CDR3 loop is CASTHSVALSYNEQFF. The CDR3 bases that were read are TGTGCCAGTACCCATTCAGTGGCCCTCTCCTACAATGAG.

Note on this clone: The CDR3 end lies 3 residues beyond the end of the read and is filled in from the germline J gene. The rearrangement uses TRBV7-6 and TRBJ2-6, with TRBD1 matching 9 bases. V was clipped by 5 bases and J by 1 base; unmatched bases: 6. Germline loops: CDR1 SGHVS, CDR2 FNYEAQ. This CDR3 comprises 17 residues. CDR3 bases read: TGTGCCAGCAGCCTGGGACAGGGAGTTTCTGGGGCCAACGTC. It yields the protein CASSLGQGVSGANV. The CDR3 as a whole reads CASSLGQGVSGANVLTF.

Turning to this clone: The missing CDR3 end, 3 residues past where the read stops, is filled in from the germline J gene. The genes are TRBV28 and TRBJ2-7; 10 nucleotides line up with TRBD1. Germline assignment: CDR1 MDHEN and CDR2 SYDVKM. The V segment lost 4 bases and the J segment 2 bases; nucleotides outside the gene matches: 5. CDR3 length: 15 amino acids. The CDR3 here is CASSSWDRGTYEQYF. CDR3 bases read: TGTGCCAGCAGTTCTTGGGACAGGGGAACCTACGAG. The whole variable domain, remainder taken from reference TRBV28 and TRBJ2-7, is DVKVTQSSRYLVKRTGEKVFLECVQDMDHENMFWYRQDPGLGLRLIYFSYDVKMKEKGDIPEGYSVSREKKERFSLILESASTNQTSMYLCASSSWDRGTYEQYFGPGTRLTVT.

On this clone itself: Read sequence stops 3 residues before the CDR3 end, and the germline J gene provides the missing end. The chain employs TRBV19 and TRBJ2-1; D remains unclear. This CDR3 is 13 amino acids long. The V end lost 3 bases, the J end lost 7 bases, and 10 bases lay between the germline ends. The germline V gene has CDR1 LNHDA and CDR2 SQIVND (reference sequence). Incomplete CDR3 DNA: TGTGCCAGTAGTATTGCCCCGGTTAATGAG. Its translation is CASSIAPVNE. The complete CDR3 reads CASSIAPVNEQFF.

Comment on this clone: The CDR3 end is not reached by the read, which stops 3 residues before it; the germline J gene fills it in. The J gene is TRBJ2-5, the V gene TRBV7-9; 7 bases are a match to TRBD2. Trimming cost V 5 bases and J 5 bases; bases outside gene matches: 5. This CDR3 is built from 13 residues. Germline lookup yields CDR1 SEHNR and CDR2 FQNEAQ (reference sequence). The CDR3 bases that were read are TGTGCCAGCAGCGCCGGGACTATTGAGACC. This translates into CASSAGTIET. The whole CDR3 protein reads CASSAGTIETQYF.

On this clone itself: The CDR3 end lies 3 residues beyond the end of the read and is filled in from the germline J gene. J is TRBJ2-3 and V is TRBV7-6; TRBD1 agrees at 9 bases. Germline loops: CDR1 SGHVS, CDR2 FNYEAQ. Trimming took 5 bases from V and 3 from J; bases not matched to a gene: 9. This CDR3 has 16 residues. CDR3 bases read: TGTGCCAGCAGCGCACCGGGACAGGGCCATACAGATACG. Amino acids: CASSAPGQGHTDT. In full, the CDR3 is CASSAPGQGHTDTQYF.

On this clone itself: The sequenced fragment ends 3 residues before the CDR3 boundary, so the rest is inferred from the germline J gene. The chain couples TRBV6-1 to TRBJ1-4, with D maybe TRBD1 (6 bases). Germline V CDR1 and CDR2: MNHNS, SASEGT. The CDR3 length is 16 residues. The V gene lost 2 bases and the J gene lost 5 bases, with 15 bases spanning the gap. Incomplete CDR3 DNA: TGTGCCAGCAGTGAACACATCGGACAGCCAAATGAAAAA. Its translation: CASSEHIGQPNEK. The whole CDR3 reads CASSEHIGQPNEKLFF.

Concerning this clone: The read ends 3 residues early relative to the CDR3; the germline J gene fills the gap. The chain combines TRBV19 with TRBJ2-1, with 11 bases fitting TRBD2. Germline CDR1 is LNHDA and CDR2 is SQIVND (reference sequence). J gave up 4 bases and V 6 bases, and 5 bases lay outside the gene matches. This CDR3 is 15 amino acids long. Partial CDR3 DNA: TGTGCCAGTAGCCGGACTAGCGGGCCTTACAATGAG. This codes for CASSRTSGPYNE. The complete CDR3 sequence is CASSRTSGPYNEQFF.

On this clone: The read comes to an end 3 residues before the CDR3 does, leaving the germline J gene to fill in the end. The chain uses TRBV13 and TRBJ2-7; unclear D gene. Germline CDR1 PRHDT, CDR2 FYEKMQ (reference sequence). This CDR3 is 12 amino acids long. The germline V and J ends were trimmed by 4 bases and 4 bases, with 8 bases remaining between them. CDR3 in amino acids: CASSSALYEQYF. CDR3 DNA, as far as it was read: TGTGCCAGCAGCTCCGCCCTATACGAG.

Of note for this clone: The CDR3 goes on 3 residues after the read ends, and that part is filled in from the germline J gene. The chain carries TRBV7-6 and TRBJ1-4, with TRBD1 as a possible D gene (6 bases). The CDR3 runs 15 residues. CDR1 is SGHVS and CDR2 is FNYEAQ in the germline V gene. V gave up 0 bases and J gave up 6 bases, with 11 bases separating them. CDR3 bases read: TGTGCCAGCAGCTTAGCGCCGGACAGCCATGAAAAA. This codes for CASSLAPDSHEK. The complete CDR3 sequence is CASSLAPDSHEKLFF.

As to this clone: The read finishes 3 residues shy of the CDR3 end, and the germline J gene is used to complete it. V and J are TRBV2 and TRBJ1-2; D gene unclear. The CDR3 consists of 14 residues. Germline V gene lookup returns CDR1 SNHLY and CDR2 FYNNEI. Trimming removed 6 bases at V and 4 bases at J, with 15 bases between. Incomplete CDR3 DNA: TGTGCCAGCAGCCTTGGACTAGCTCTCTATGGC. It specifies CASSLGLALYG. In full, the CDR3 is CASSLGLALYGYTF. The full variable domain, with the rest looked up from reference TRBV2 and TRBJ1-2, is EPEVTQTPSHQVTQMGQEVILRCVPISNHLYFYWYRQILGQKVEFLVSFYNNEISEKSEIFDDQFSVERPDGSNFTLKIRSTKLEDSAMYFCASSLGLALYGYTFGSGTRLTVV.

This CDR3 reads CASRQGFEDEAFF. The CDR3 DNA, read in part, is TGTGCCAGTAGACAGGGATTTGAGGACGAA. The V call is TRBV19, the J call TRBJ1-1, with D possibly being TRBD1 (6 bases). The CDR3 extends 3 residues past the end of the read, so its final part is completed from the germline J gene. The CDR3 consists of 13 residues. From germline, CDR1 is LNHDA and CDR2 SQIVND (reference sequence).

A word on this clone: The CDR3 is cut off 3 residues early in the read; its end comes from the germline J gene. This rearrangement joins TRBV7-9 to TRBJ2-1; maybe TRBD1 (6 bases). CDR1 is SEHNR and CDR2 is FQNEAQ in the germline V gene (reference sequence). The CDR3 is 15 amino acids. V gave up 5 bases and J gave up 6 bases, with 17 bases separating them. The CDR3 DNA, read in part, is TGTGCCAGCAGCCCTCCGCCCAGGGGCGGCAATGAG. The encoded protein is CASSPPPRGGNE. The full CDR3 protein reads CASSPPPRGGNEQFF. Full variable domain (rest looked up from reference TRBV7-9 and TRBJ2-1): DTGVSQNPRHKITKRGQNVTFRCDPISEHNRLYWYRQTLGQGPEFLTYFQNEAQLEKSRLLSDRFSAERPKGSFSTLEIQRTEQGDSAMYLCASSPPPRGGNEQFFGPGTRLTVL.

Details on this clone: The CDR3 is cut off 3 residues early in the read; its end comes from the germline J gene. V gene TRBV7-9 combines with J gene TRBJ2-5; D not resolved. Germline CDR1 and CDR2: SEHNR and FQNEAQ (reference sequence). The V and J ends lost 4 bases and 2 bases respectively, with 11 bases between them. The CDR3 sequence is 14 residues long. CDR3 DNA, as far as it was read: TGTGCCAGCAGCTCTCATGTAGTACAAGAGACC. Protein: CASSSHVVQET. The full CDR3 reads CASSSHVVQETQYF.

Of note for this clone: Read data end 3 residues before the CDR3 end; the end is taken from the germline J gene. The gene calls are TRBV6-2 or TRBV6-3 and TRBJ2-1, with 9 nucleotides matching TRBD2. Losses at the gene ends were 0 bases for V and 4 bases for J; bases not matched to a gene: 1. Germline V CDR1 and CDR2: MNHEY, SVGEGT. The CDR3 has 15 residues. CDR3 DNA (partial): TGTGCCAGCAGTTACTCTAGCGGGAGTTACAATGAG. It encodes CASSYSSGSYNE. The complete CDR3 reads CASSYSSGSYNEQFF.

About this clone: Read coverage stops 3 residues before the CDR3 terminus; the germline J gene supplies the remainder. The J gene is TRBJ2-7, the V gene TRBV7-2; the match to TRBD1 covers 7 bases. J lost 0 bases, V lost 3 bases, and 2 bases had no gene match. The CDR3 is 14 amino acids. Germline-derived CDR1 and CDR2 are SGHTA and FQGNSA. CDR3 protein: CASSFGQDSYEQYF. The sequenced CDR3 bases are TGTGCCAGCAGCTTTGGACAGGACTCCTACGAG. Filled out from reference TRBV7-2 and TRBJ2-7, the complete variable domain reads GAGVSQSPSNKVTEKGKDVELRCDPISGHTALYWYRQSLGQGLEFLIYFQGNSAPDKSGLPSDRFSAERTGGSVSTLTIQRTQQEDSAVYLCASSFGQDSYEQYFGPGTRLTVT.

For this clone: The read stops 3 residues short of the end of the CDR3; the missing end is completed from the germline J gene. The chain employs TRBV7-7 and TRBJ1-1; no firm D call. Looked up from germline, CDR1 is SSHAT and CDR2 is FNYEAQ (reference sequence). V was clipped by 1 base and J by 2 bases, with 5 bases between them. There are 13 residues in the CDR3. The CDR3 is CASSLGANTEAFF. The CDR3 bases that were read are TGTGCCAGCAGCTTAGGGGCCAACACTGAA.

For this clone: The read halts 3 residues ahead of the CDR3 end, with the missing end drawn from the germline J gene. J is TRBJ1-2 and V is TRBV5-5; tentatively, D is TRBD1 (5 bases). Germline V gene lookup returns CDR1 SGHKS and CDR2 YYEKEE (reference sequence). There are 14 residues in the CDR3. Trimming pared 4 bases from V and 4 bases from J, leaving 14 bases between. The CDR3 DNA, read in part, is TGTGCCAGCAGCCTCACAGGACCGATCTATGGC. This translates into CASSLTGPIYG. The entire CDR3 protein is CASSLTGPIYGYTF.